The 22 T cell receptor beta chains listed next were all sequenced from one sample in a study of cytomegalovirus exposure and HLA in healthy donors. The PCR was carried out with 60 Vbeta primers and 13 Jbeta primers. Clones were read by immunoSEQ multiplex PCR, and TCRdb kept only the in-frame ones, dropping some. The sample carries 200,000 or so clones, more than 60% recorded once. The sequenced sample consisted of PBMCs. All receptors derive from a woman aged 25 to 39 in good health and CMV-seropositive.

The table lists this clone with a count of one. The J gene is TRBJ1-1, the V gene TRBV11-2; no clear D. The ends were cut back, 5 bases at V and 3 bases at J, with 16 bases in the middle. The V gene's germline CDR1 is SGHAT and CDR2 FQNNGV. CDR3 length: 15 amino acids. CDR3 in amino acids: CASSPIRGWDTEAFF. The CDR3 DNA reads as TGTGCCAGCAGCCCCATTCGGGGATGGGACACTGAAGCTTTCTTT.

This clone has only one observation. This specimen includes other DNA sequences encoding the same CDR3. V gene TRBV5-1 combines with J gene TRBJ1-2; D perhaps matches TRBD1 (6 bases). The CDR3 runs to 15 residues. Germline values: CDR1 SGHRS, CDR2 YFSETQ. Trimming removed 4 bases at V and 8 bases at J, with 21 bases between. The CDR3 region is CASSVGRRDTGGYTF. CDR3 DNA: TGCGCCAGCAGCGTTGGAAGAAGGGACACAGGGGGCTACACCTTC.

V and J are TRBV4-1 and TRBJ2-5; D is perhaps TRBD2 (6 bases). CDR3 length: 17 amino acids. Trimming pared 5 bases from V and 1 base from J, leaving 20 bases between. Germline lookup yields CDR1 MGHRA and CDR2 YSYEKL. CDR3 sequence (DNA): TGCGCCAGCAGCGCACAAAAGCCGGCGGGAACCCAAGAGACCCAGTACTTC. Translation gives CASSAQKPAGTQETQYF.

This sequence joins TRBV2 and TRBJ1-2; 7 bases map to TRBD1. V lost 1 base, J lost 8 bases, and 7 bases stayed unmatched. The germline CDR1 and CDR2 sequences are SNHLY and FYNNEI. CDR3 length: 14 amino acids. The CDR3, as DNA: TGTGCCAGCAGTGAAGGCAGGGGGATTATGGGCTACACCTTC. Encoded protein: CASSEGRGIMGYTF.

This clone has just a few counts. Other nucleotide sequences from this sample produce the same CDR3. The CDR3 DNA sequence: TGTGCCAGCAGCATCCAGGGGTATAGCAATCAGCCCCAGCATTTT. Its translation is CASSIQGYSNQPQHF. The chain couples TRBV5-8 to TRBJ1-5; TRBD1 is a possible D gene (6 bases). With 4 bases removed from V and 0 bases from J, the gap between germline ends came to 11 bases. Germline loops: CDR1 SGHTS, CDR2 YDEGEE. This CDR3 is built from 15 residues.

V is TRBV7-9 and J is TRBJ1-2; unclear D gene. The germline V gene encodes CDR1 SEHNR and CDR2 FQNEAQ (reference sequence). The CDR3 runs to 15 residues. The V and J ends lost 7 bases and 2 bases respectively, with 17 bases between them. CDR3 nucleotides: TGTGCCAGCATCGAGGCCGGCGGCTTAAACTATGGCTACACCTTC. It specifies CASIEAGGLNYGYTF. The full variable domain, in which reference TRBV7-9 and TRBJ1-2 provide the parts outside the CDR3, is DTGVSQNPRHKITKRGQNVTFRCDPISEHNRLYWYRQTLGQGPEFLTYFQNEAQLEKSRLLSDRFSAERPKGSFSTLEIQRTEQGDSAMYLCASIEAGGLNYGYTFGSGTRLTVV.

The CDR3 protein is CASSFRGGRDTEAFF. As DNA, the CDR3 is TGTGCCAGCAGCTTCCGAGGAGGGCGCGACACTGAAGCTTTCTTT. The chain employs TRBV21-1 and TRBJ1-1. TRBV21-1 is termed a pseudogene. The length of the CDR3 is 15 residues.

This chain links TRBV6-5 with TRBJ1-1; D unresolved. Germline V gene data show CDR1 as MNHEY and CDR2 as SVGAGI. The CDR3 has 15 amino acids. The ends were cut back, 8 bases at V and 4 bases at J, with 20 bases in the middle. In nucleotides, the CDR3 is TGTGCCAGCTGGATCTCCACGGGTGATCCCACTGAAGCTTTCTTT. Its protein is CASWISTGDPTEAFF.

This rearrangement joins TRBV6-1 to TRBJ2-1, with TRBD2 matching over 7 bases. Germline loops: CDR1 MNHNS, CDR2 SASEGT. The CDR3 loop spans 17 amino acids. Losses at the gene ends were 4 bases for V and 0 bases for J; bases not matched to a gene: 9. The CDR3 nucleotides are TGTGCCAGCAGTGGCCCACTAGCGCTAAGCTCCTACAATGAGCAGTTCTTC. This gives the protein CASSGPLALSSYNEQFF.

CDR3 DNA: TGTGCCAGTAGTATAGCGGGAGCCCTTGAGACCCAGTACTTC. This codes for CASSIAGALETQYF. The chain combines TRBV19 with TRBJ2-5, with D perhaps TRBD2 (6 bases). Germline CDR1 reads LNHDA; CDR2 reads SQIVND (reference sequence). CDR3 length equals 14 residues. Trimming pared 1 base from V and 5 bases from J, leaving 11 bases between.

Only a few counts were recorded for this clone. The CDR3 DNA reads as TGCGCCAGCAGCTTGCAGGGAGGTTCCTCACCCCTCCACTTT. It translates to CASSLQGGSSPLHF. This chain joins TRBV5-1 and TRBJ1-6; maybe TRBD1 (5 bases). Germline CDR1 and CDR2: SGHRS and YFSETQ. Trimming shortened V by 1 base and J by 10 bases, and 12 bases separated the two germline ends. The CDR3 covers 14 residues.

V and J are TRBV19 and TRBJ2-7, with 10 bases that match TRBD1. Germline V gives CDR1 LNHDA, CDR2 SQIVND (reference sequence). V shed 2 bases and J 5 bases; nucleotides not matched to a gene: 6. The CDR3 has 15 residues. CDR3 region: CASSIWGQGLDEQYF. CDR3 DNA: TGTGCCAGTAGTATATGGGGACAGGGGCTGGACGAGCAGTACTTC. The complete variable domain, with remaining parts taken from reference TRBV19 and TRBJ2-7, reads DGGITQSPKYLFRKEGQNVTLSCEQNLNHDAMYWYRQDPGQGLRLIYYSQIVNDFQKGDIAEGYSVSREKKESFPLTVTSAQKNPTAFYLCASSIWGQGLDEQYFGPGTRLTVT.

The chain links TRBV4-3 to TRBJ1-2; no reliable D call. This CDR3 has 14 residues. CDR1 is LGHNA and CDR2 is YSLEER in the germline V gene. Deletions cut 0 bases from V and 7 bases from J, with 12 bases between. Written as DNA, the CDR3 is TGCGCCAGCAGCCAAGAGGACTCACCAGGTGGCTACACCTTC. Translating gives CASSQEDSPGGYTF.

This chain joins TRBV2 and TRBJ1-6; weak D call: TRBD1 (6 bases). Germline V gives CDR1 SNHLY, CDR2 FYNNEI. The CDR3 totals 16 residues. Trimming took 5 bases from V and 2 from J, leaving 13 bases between them. The DNA of the CDR3 is TGTGCCAGCAGTTGGCAGGGGAAGACCTATAATTCACCCCTCCACTTT. Protein sequence: CASSWQGKTYNSPLHF.

This clone has more than one count but fewer than ten. This CDR3 is CASSLATGANTEAFF. The DNA for the CDR3 is TGTGCCAGCAGCTTAGCGACAGGGGCGAACACTGAAGCTTTCTTT. The chain has TRBV7-2 and TRBJ1-1; 8 bases line up with TRBD1. In germline, CDR1 is SGHTA, CDR2 FQGNSA. J lost 1 base, V lost 0 bases, and 1 base had no gene match. CDR3 length equals 15 residues.

This chain connects TRBV19 to TRBJ2-2, with 12 bases identical to TRBD2. The J segment lost 2 bases and the V segment lost 10 bases, leaving 11 bases of the junction unmatched. Germline CDR1 LNHDA, CDR2 SQIVND (reference sequence). The CDR3 totals 17 residues. The CDR3 nucleotides are TGTGCCACCCGACTAGCGGGAGCGCCGGTTAACACCGGGGAGCTGTTTTTT. Protein product: CATRLAGAPVNTGELFF.

This sequence joins TRBV5-6 and TRBJ1-4; the match to TRBD1 covers 9 bases. CDR1 is SGHDT, CDR2 YYEEEE, per germline. The CDR3 consists of 15 residues. V shed 3 bases and J 6 bases; nucleotides not matched to a gene: 6. This chain's CDR3 is CASSSPGQGHEKLFF. The CDR3 nucleotides read TGTGCCAGCAGCTCTCCGGGACAGGGACATGAAAAACTGTTTTTT.

The chain carries TRBV27 and TRBJ2-3; tentatively, D is TRBD1 (6 bases). Germline V CDR1 and CDR2: MNHEY, SMNVEV (reference sequence). Trimming removed 5 bases at V and 3 bases at J, with 18 bases between. This CDR3 has 16 amino acids. This CDR3 reads CASSRQDIGRTDTQYF. CDR3 nucleotides: TGTGCCAGCAGTCGACAGGATATTGGTCGGACAGATACGCAGTATTTT.

This clone was picked up one time. The chain has TRBV7-2 and TRBJ1-5; 7 nucleotides agree with TRBD1. Germline CDR1 is SGHTA and CDR2 is FQGNSA. The CDR3 covers 15 residues. V gave up 2 bases and J gave up 4 bases; unmatched junction bases: 5. CDR3 protein: CASSLYGTDNQPQHF. The CDR3 DNA is TGTGCCAGCAGCTTATATGGGACAGATAATCAGCCCCAGCATTTT.

The chain recombines TRBV11-3 with TRBJ2-1; TRBD1 matches 7 bases. CDR3 size: 15 residues. Germline CDR1 is SGHNT and CDR2 is YENEEA. Unmatched junction bases numbered 8, after V lost 5 bases and J lost 4 bases. The CDR3 region has the DNA TGTGCCAGCAGCACACATAAGACAGGGTACAATGAGCAGTTCTTC. It encodes CASSTHKTGYNEQFF. Complete variable domain (other parts from reference TRBV11-3 and TRBJ2-1): EAGVVQSPRYKIIEKKQPVAFWCNPISGHNTLYWYLQNLGQGPELLIRYENEEAVDDSQLPKDRFSAERLKGVDSTLKIQPAELGDSAVYLCASSTHKTGYNEQFFGPGTRLTVL.

V usage is TRBV9 and J usage is TRBJ2-7, with D tentatively TRBD2 (5 bases). Germline assignment: CDR1 SGDLS and CDR2 YYNGEE. V was trimmed by 4 bases and J by 0 bases, leaving 11 bases between them. The CDR3 has 14 amino acids. The CDR3 region is CASSTLAVSYEQYF. The CDR3 DNA follows: TGTGCCAGCAGCACGCTAGCAGTCTCCTACGAGCAGTACTTC.

The rearrangement uses TRBV5-1 and TRBJ2-5; perhaps TRBD2 as D (6 bases). This CDR3 contains 15 residues. Germline CDR1 reads SGHRS; CDR2 reads YFSETQ. V was trimmed by 0 bases and J by 3 bases, leaving 12 bases between them. The CDR3: CASSLAAGYEETQYF. DNA of the CDR3: TGCGCCAGCAGCTTGGCAGCGGGCTACGAAGAGACCCAGTACTTC. The full variable domain, with the rest looked up from reference TRBV5-1 and TRBJ2-5, is KAGVTQTPRYLIKTRGQQVTLSCSPISGHRSVSWYQQTPGQGLQFLFEYFSETQRNKGNFPGRFSGRQFSNSRSEMNVSTLELGDSALYLCASSLAAGYEETQYFGPGTRLLVL.